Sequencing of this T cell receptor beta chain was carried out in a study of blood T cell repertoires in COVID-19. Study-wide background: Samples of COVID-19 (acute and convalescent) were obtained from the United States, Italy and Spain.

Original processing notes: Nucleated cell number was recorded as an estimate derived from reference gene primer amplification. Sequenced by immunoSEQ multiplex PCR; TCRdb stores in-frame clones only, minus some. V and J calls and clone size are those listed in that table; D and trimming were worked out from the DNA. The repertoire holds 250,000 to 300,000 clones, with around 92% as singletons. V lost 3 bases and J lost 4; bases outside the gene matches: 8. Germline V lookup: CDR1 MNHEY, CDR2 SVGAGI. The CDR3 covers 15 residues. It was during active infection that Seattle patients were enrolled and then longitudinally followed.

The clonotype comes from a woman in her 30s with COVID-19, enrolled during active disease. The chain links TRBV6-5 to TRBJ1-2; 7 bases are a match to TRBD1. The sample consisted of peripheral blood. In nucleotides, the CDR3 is TGTGCCAGCAGTTATTTAGGGGGCGTAGTCTATGGCTACACCTTC. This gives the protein CASSYLGGVVYGYTF.